A single sample is the source of the 17 T cell receptor beta chains below, sequenced in a study of OX40 agonist ivuxolimab in advanced cancers. Assay: immunoSEQ multiplex PCR; the TCRdb copy retains only in-frame clones and omits some. The sample comprises some 60,000 clones, 86% of which are singletons, and under 4.5% rests with the top ten. The sequenced sample was CD4+ or CD8+ T cells sorted from blood, obtained in a trial of the OX40 agonist ivuxolimab. These TCRs come from an adult with an advanced solid tumor such as melanoma, head and neck, liver or kidney cancer.

The rearrangement uses TRBV7-3 and TRBJ1-1; D is unresolved. The CDR3 is 16 residues long. Germline V lookup: CDR1 SGHTA, CDR2 FQGTGA. V shed 1 base and J shed 1 base, with 13 bases lying between them. The CDR3 region is CASSLNRPGPNTEAFF. In DNA form, the CDR3 reads TGTGCCAGCAGCTTAAATCGTCCAGGCCCGAACACTGAAGCTTTCTTT.

This chain links TRBV6-4 with TRBJ1-5; 7 bases are shared with TRBD1. The CDR3 totals 13 residues. Germline loops: CDR1 MRHNA, CDR2 SNTAGT. J lost 5 bases, V lost 5 bases, and 3 bases had no gene match. Here the CDR3 DNA reads TGTGCCAGCAGTACAGGGGCGGATCAGCCCCAGCATTTT. Protein sequence: CASSTGADQPQHF.

The J gene is TRBJ2-1, the V gene TRBV5-4; 12 positions match TRBD2. V dropped 4 bases and J dropped 0; count of bases not matched to a gene: 5. The germline V gene has CDR1 SGHNT and CDR2 YYREEE (reference sequence). The length of the CDR3 is 17 residues. The CDR3 coding sequence is TGTGCCAGCAGCCCTAGCGGGGGGGCTGACTCCTACAATGAGCAGTTCTTC. Amino acid sequence: CASSPSGGADSYNEQFF.

This sequence joins TRBV27 and TRBJ1-6; unclear D gene. CDR3 length equals 15 residues. The germline V and J ends were trimmed by 1 base and 5 bases, with 9 bases remaining between them. Per germline, CDR1 MNHEY and CDR2 SMNVEV (reference sequence). As DNA, the CDR3 is TGTGCCAGCAGTTTATTTTCCGTAGATAATTCACCCCTCCACTTT. Translated: CASSLFSVDNSPLHF.

V is TRBV5-1 and J is TRBJ1-3, with 7 nucleotides matching TRBD1. J gave up 8 bases and V 0 bases, and 5 bases lay outside the gene matches. Per the germline V gene, CDR1 is SGHRS and CDR2 is YFSETQ. The CDR3 spans 14 residues. Here the CDR3 reads CASSLERQGDTIYF. The CDR3 region has the DNA TGCGCCAGCAGCTTGGAGAGACAGGGAGACACCATATATTTT. Full variable domain (remainder filled in from reference TRBV5-1 and TRBJ1-3): KAGVTQTPRYLIKTRGQQVTLSCSPISGHRSVSWYQQTPGQGLQFLFEYFSETQRNKGNFPGRFSGRQFSNSRSEMNVSTLELGDSALYLCASSLERQGDTIYFGEGSWLTVV.

The chain has TRBV4-2 and TRBJ1-2, with D possibly being TRBD1 (6 bases). CDR1 and CDR2 (germline): LGHNA, YNFKEQ. The V end lost 0 bases, the J end lost 4 bases, and 15 bases lay between the germline ends. This CDR3 spans 16 amino acids. CDR3: CASSQDRGTGIYGYTF. CDR3 in DNA: TGTGCCAGCAGCCAAGACCGGGGAACAGGGATCTATGGCTACACCTTC.

This sequence joins TRBV12-5 and TRBJ2-3; D is possibly TRBD2 (7 bases). This CDR3 spans 15 amino acids. V lost 5 bases to trimming and J lost 3 bases, with 15 bases between them. The germline V gene encodes CDR1 LGHNT and CDR2 FRNRAP. As DNA, the CDR3 is TGTGCTAGTGGTAAACTGAGGGGGGGAACAGATACGCAGTATTTT. Translation: CASGKLRGGTDTQYF.

This clone was found a few times. The V and J genes are TRBV5-6 and TRBJ1-5; D may be TRBD1 (5 bases). With 4 bases removed from V and 2 bases from J, the gap between germline ends came to 19 bases. There are 17 residues in the CDR3. The germline CDR1 and CDR2 sequences are SGHDT and YYEEEE. CDR3 loop: CASSTLKNPGGNQPQHF. In DNA, the CDR3 is TGTGCCAGCAGCACTTTGAAGAATCCGGGGGGCAATCAGCCCCAGCATTTT.

The rearrangement uses TRBV4-3 and TRBJ1-1; 7 positions match TRBD1. Germline CDR1 and CDR2: LGHNA and YSLEER. The junction had 4 bases not matched to a gene; V was cut back by 2 bases and J by 4 bases. The CDR3 sequence is 14 residues long. The CDR3 here is CASSQTTGSTEAFF. The DNA for the CDR3 is TGCGCCAGCAGCCAAACGACAGGGAGCACTGAAGCTTTCTTT.

This CDR3 is CASSLLVSNTEAFF. The CDR3 DNA is TGTGCCAGCAGTCTTCTCGTTTCGAACACTGAAGCTTTCTTT. This rearrangement joins TRBV27 to TRBJ1-1; D gene unclear. The V and J ends lost 5 bases and 1 base respectively, with 11 bases between them. The CDR3 runs 14 residues. The germline V gene has CDR1 MNHEY and CDR2 SMNVEV (reference sequence).

The rearrangement links TRBV7-9 to TRBJ1-1; the D gene is possibly TRBD1 (5 bases). CDR1 is SEHNR and CDR2 is FQNEAQ in the germline V gene (reference sequence). Deletions cut 2 bases from V and 1 base from J, with 8 bases between. The CDR3 is 14 residues long. The CDR3 nucleotides are TGTGCCAGCAGCTTAAGACAGCAGAACACTGAAGCTTTCTTT. Residues: CASSLRQQNTEAFF.

J is TRBJ1-5 and V is TRBV5-5; tentatively, D is TRBD1 (5 bases). The germline V gene encodes CDR1 SGHKS and CDR2 YYEKEE (reference sequence). The V end was cut by 0 bases, the J end by 7 bases, with 17 bases between. The CDR3 consists of 16 residues. The CDR3 nucleotides read TGTGCCAGCAGCTTGGATCCAGCGTGGGGGGGACAGCCCCAGCATTTT. Protein sequence: CASSLDPAWGGQPQHF.

V and J are TRBV18 and TRBJ1-4, with TRBD1 matching 7 bases. The CDR3 is 15 amino acids. V dropped 4 bases and J dropped 7; count of bases not matched to a gene: 9. Per germline, CDR1 KGHSH and CDR2 LQKENI. The CDR3 DNA is TGTGCCAGCTCACGGACAGGACCGAATGCTGAAAAACTGTTTTTT. Translation gives CASSRTGPNAEKLFF. The variable domain in full, completed from reference TRBV18 and TRBJ1-4, reads NAGVMQNPRHLVRRRGQEARLRCSPMKGHSHVYWYRQLPEEGLKFMVYLQKENIIDESGMPKERFSAEFPKEGPSILRIQQVVRGDSAAYFCASSRTGPNAEKLFFGSGTQLSVL.

This clone was detected only once. This chain uses TRBV28 with TRBJ2-7, with D possibly being TRBD1 (6 bases). In germline, CDR1 is MDHEN, CDR2 SYDVKM. The V gene lost 5 bases and the J gene lost 3 bases, with 20 bases spanning the gap. The length of the CDR3 is 16 residues. This CDR3 is CASSPLPGQPLYEQYF. In DNA form, the CDR3 reads TGTGCCAGCAGTCCACTCCCGGGACAACCTCTCTACGAGCAGTACTTC.

This chain joins TRBV7-2 and TRBJ2-5, with 7 bases lining up with TRBD1. The V gene end was trimmed by 3 bases and the J gene end by 2 bases; junction bases not matched to a gene: 3. Germline V gene data show CDR1 as SGHTA and CDR2 as FQGNSA. The CDR3 length is 14 residues. Written as DNA, the CDR3 is TGTGCCAGCAGCTTCATGGGACAGCAAGAGACCCAGTACTTC. It is translated as CASSFMGQQETQYF.

V usage is TRBV4-3 and J usage is TRBJ2-2; 7 nucleotides line up with TRBD2. Germline CDR1 is LGHNA and CDR2 is YSLEER. J lost 5 bases, V lost 3 bases, and 6 bases had no gene match. CDR3 length equals 15 residues. The CDR3 protein is CASSHTGTTTGELFF. In DNA, the CDR3 is TGCGCCAGCAGCCATACCGGGACTACTACCGGGGAGCTGTTTTTT.

J is TRBJ1-4 and V is TRBV6-5; tentatively, D is TRBD1 (6 bases). Deletions cut 4 bases from V and 8 bases from J, with 17 bases between. The germline V gene encodes CDR1 MNHEY and CDR2 SVGAGI. CDR3 length: 15 amino acids. The CDR3: CASSFDRRLGEKLFF. The CDR3 nucleotides are TGTGCCAGCAGTTTTGACAGGCGCCTAGGCGAAAAACTGTTTTTT.